These 28 T cell receptor beta chains came from one sample sequenced in a study of tissue T cells after allogeneic stem cell transplantation. The time point is: mouse harvest day 7 after allogeneic transplant. Tail vein injection delivered 10^7 T-cell-depleted bone marrow cells and 10^6 splenic CD5+ T cells. The method was immunoSEQ multiplex PCR; TCRdb's version includes in-frame clones alone and lacks a portion of them. This table holds 5,500 to 8,500 clones, 45% to 50% found once. Input material: gut tissue. These receptors were obtained from a female BALB/c mouse given C57BL/6 T cells with graft-versus-host disease after an allogeneic hematopoietic cell transplant.

Worth noting for this clone: Genes and germline are mouse. The read ends 1 residue early relative to the CDR3; the germline J gene fills the gap. The rearrangement joins TRBV26 to TRBJ1-3; D unresolved. The CDR3 spans 15 residues. CDR1 is KGHPV, CDR2 FQNQEV, per germline (reference sequence). Trimming left V 2 bases short and J 0 bases short, with 8 bases between. CDR3 DNA (partial): TGTGCCAGCAGTCTGCCAGCCTATTCTGGAAATACGCTCTAT. This sequence encodes CASSLPAYSGNTLY. The entire CDR3 sequence reads CASSLPAYSGNTLYF.

This clone was seen a handful of times. Gene labels here are mouse ones. The CDR3 end lies 1 residue beyond the end of the read and is filled in from the germline J gene. This chain connects TRBV2 to TRBJ2-2, with TRBD2 matching over 8 bases. The V gene end was trimmed by 0 bases and the J gene end by 5 bases; junction bases not matched to a gene: 5. Germline CDR1 reads LGHNA; CDR2 reads YSYQKL. The CDR3 has 16 amino acids. The CDR3 loop is CASSQDGGGRTGQLYF. The covered CDR3 bases are TGTGCCAGCAGCCAAGATGGGGGGGGGCGTACCGGGCAGCTCTAC.

A word on this clone: Gene names refer to mouse genes. The CDR3: CASSQEGGSYEQYF. Partial CDR3 DNA: TGTGCCAGCAGCCAAGAGGGGGGCTCCTATGAACAGTAC. The chain combines TRBV2 with TRBJ2-7; tentative D call: TRBD2 (6 bases). The read halts 1 residue ahead of the CDR3 end, with the missing end drawn from the germline J gene. CDR1 is LGHNA, CDR2 YSYQKL, per germline. The CDR3 length is 14 residues. The ends were cut back, 0 bases at V and 0 bases at J, with 6 bases in the middle.

A remark on this clone: Mouse names are used for the genes. CDR3 region: CASSSTGGDTQYF. The covered CDR3 bases are TGTGCCAGCAGCTCGACTGGGGGAGACACCCAGTAC. The chain couples TRBV3 to TRBJ2-5; 9 bases align to TRBD2. Read data end 1 residue before the CDR3 end; the end is taken from the germline J gene. The CDR3 is 13 residues long. After removal of 4 bases from V and 5 bases from J, the junction contained 1 base not matched to a gene. Germline CDR1 and CDR2: SNHLY and FYNGKV (reference sequence).

For this clone: Genes here carry mouse names. The read ends 1 residue early relative to the CDR3; the germline J gene fills the gap. The genes are TRBV23 and TRBJ2-4; TRBD2 is taken as the D call from the table, unchecked against the DNA. The CDR3 has 15 residues. Looked up from germline, CDR1 is KGHTA and CDR2 is FQNQQP. The CDR3 sequence: CSSGGLGVGQNTLYF. The covered CDR3 bases are TGCTCCAGCGGGGGACTGGGGGTCGGTCAAAACACCTTGTAC.

Points on this clone: Mouse gene names apply. The DNA read from the CDR3 is TGTGCCAGCAGTCAGGGGGGTCAAAACACCTTGTAC. Translating it yields CASSQGGQNTLY. The whole CDR3 protein reads CASSQGGQNTLYF. The chain links TRBV26 to TRBJ2-4; possible D gene TRBD1, 6 bases. The read ends 1 residue shy of where the CDR3 ends; the end is completed using the germline J gene. The CDR3 runs 13 residues. Trimming removed 4 bases from V and 1 base from J, with 6 bases in between. Per germline, CDR1 KGHPV and CDR2 FQNQEV (reference sequence).

About this clone itself: Gene names are mouse gene names. The read comes to an end 1 residue before the CDR3 does, leaving the germline J gene to fill in the end. The chain links TRBV14 to TRBJ1-1; D possibly corresponds to TRBD1 (5 bases). Germline lookup yields CDR1 SGHDT and CDR2 FRDEAV. This CDR3 has 13 amino acids. V was clipped by 0 bases and J by 5 bases, with 8 bases between them. CDR3 bases read: TGTGCCAGCAGTTTCTATGCAGGGACAGAAGTCTTC. Translated: CASSFYAGTEVF. Given in full, the CDR3 is CASSFYAGTEVFF.

In the case of this clone: Each gene name is a mouse one. Read data end 1 residue before the CDR3 end; the end is taken from the germline J gene. This chain joins TRBV26 and TRBJ1-1; D not certain. Trimming removed 4 bases from V and 0 bases from J, with 6 bases in between. Germline V gene data show CDR1 as KGHPV and CDR2 as FQNQEV (reference sequence). The CDR3 is made up of 13 amino acids. CDR3 sequence: CASSRQPNTEVFF. CDR3 DNA, as far as it was read: TGTGCCAGCAGTCGTCAGCCAAACACAGAAGTCTTC. The full variable domain, rest sourced from reference TRBV26 and TRBJ1-1, is NSKVIQTPRYLVKGQGQKAKMRCIPEKGHPVVFWYQQNKNNEFKFLINFQNQEVLQQIDMTEKRFSAECPSNSPCSLEIQSSEAGDSALYLCASSRQPNTEVFFGKGTRLTVV.

About this clone: Gene names denote mouse genes. Read sequence stops 1 residue before the CDR3 end, and the germline J gene provides the missing end. V and J are TRBV3 and TRBJ1-1; D may be TRBD1 (6 bases). This CDR3 has 13 amino acids. Trimming took 5 bases from V and 7 from J, leaving 14 bases between them. Germline loops: CDR1 SNHLY, CDR2 FYNGKV (reference sequence). The CDR3 DNA, read in part, is TGTGCCAGCAGCCCTCGCCGGGACAAAGAAGTCTTC. Translating it yields CASSPRRDKEVF. From start to end, the CDR3 is CASSPRRDKEVFF.

The sample holds a few counts of this clone. Gene names follow the mouse nomenclature. The DNA ends 1 residue before the CDR3 does, and the rest of the CDR3 is filled in from the germline J gene. This chain joins TRBV16 and TRBJ2-5, with 10 bases lining up with TRBD2. Germline-derived CDR1 and CDR2 are SGHSA and FRNQAP. The CDR3 is 13 amino acids. The junction had 1 base not matched to a gene; V was cut back by 0 bases and J by 10 bases. The sequenced CDR3 bases are TGTGCAAGCAGCTTAGAACTGGGGGGGTCCCAGTAC. As protein: CASSLELGGSQY. The full-length CDR3 reads as CASSLELGGSQYF.

In regard to this clone: The gene symbols are mouse symbols. Read data end 1 residue before the CDR3 end; the end is taken from the germline J gene. This sequence joins TRBV12-2 and TRBJ1-3; 8 nucleotides match TRBD1. The trim removed 2 bases at V and 4 bases at J, leaving 3 bases unmatched. There are 14 residues in the CDR3. From germline, CDR1 is SGHLS and CDR2 HYDKME. The CDR3 reads CASSPQGAGNTLYF. The sequenced CDR3 bases are TGTGCCAGCTCTCCCCAGGGGGCCGGAAATACGCTCTAT.

Remarks on this clone: Here the gene names and germline are mouse. Sequencing ends 1 residue short of the CDR3 end; the germline J gene provides the rest. This rearrangement joins TRBV26 to TRBJ2-7, with D uncertain. V was trimmed by 4 bases and J by 0 bases, leaving 13 bases between them. The CDR3 consists of 15 residues. The germline V gene has CDR1 KGHPV and CDR2 FQNQEV (reference sequence). The sequenced part of the CDR3 DNA is TGTGCCAGCAGTCCCCGGGAGCGCCTCTCCTATGAACAGTAC. Amino acids: CASSPRERLSYEQY. The whole CDR3 is CASSPRERLSYEQYF.

By sample fraction, this clone is large (0.1 to 1%). The genes and germline here are from mouse. Read sequence stops 1 residue before the CDR3 end, and the germline J gene provides the missing end. The chain couples TRBV26 to TRBJ2-7, with 10 bases that match TRBD1. The CDR3 length is 14 residues. The V gene's germline CDR1 is KGHPV and CDR2 FQNQEV (reference sequence). Trimming cost V 4 bases and J 2 bases; bases outside gene matches: 2. The CDR3 protein is CASSPGTGAYEQYF. CDR3 DNA (partial): TGTGCCAGCAGTCCCGGGACAGGGGCCTATGAACAGTAC.

This clone was seen more than once but under ten times. Gene labels here are mouse ones. The CDR3 region is CASSLGQTSYEQYF. Incomplete CDR3 DNA: TGTGCCAGCAGCTTAGGGCAGACTTCCTATGAACAGTAC. The chain links TRBV3 to TRBJ2-7; no firm D call. The read stops 1 residue short of the end of the CDR3; the missing end is completed from the germline J gene. The V gene lost 1 base and the J gene lost 1 base, with 8 bases spanning the gap. CDR1 is SNHLY and CDR2 is FYNGKV in the germline V gene (reference sequence). CDR3 size: 14 residues.

Note on this clone: Here the gene names and germline are mouse. The CDR3 here is CASSWRTGDTEVFF. The DNA read from the CDR3 is TGTGCTAGCAGTTGGAGGACAGGGGACACAGAAGTCTTC. The V and J genes are TRBV29 and TRBJ1-1; TRBD1 aligns across 9 bases. Coverage ceases 1 residue before the CDR3 finishes, and the germline J gene fills in the end. Germline trimming cut 4 bases from V and 3 bases from J; bases unmatched to any gene: 3. The germline CDR1 and CDR2 sequences are MSHET and SYDVDS. CDR3 length equals 14 residues.

Details on this clone: Germline and junction disagree at one end, which may indicate a read error. Each gene name is a mouse one. The sequence runs out 1 residue before the end of the CDR3; the remainder is reconstructed from the germline J gene. V and J are TRBV26 and TRBJ2-2; D gene ambiguous. Germline V gene sequence: CDR1 KGHPV, CDR2 FQNQEV (reference sequence). This CDR3 is built from 14 residues. The CDR3 DNA, read in part, is TGTGTCAGCAGTGTTGGCATAAACACCGGGCAGCTCTAC. As protein: CVSSVGINTGQLY. The entire CDR3 protein reads CVSSVGINTGQLYF.

This clone was counted between two and nine times. The gene symbols are mouse symbols. The read falls 1 residue short of the CDR3 end, and the missing part is taken from the germline J gene. The chain recombines TRBV15 with TRBJ1-5; D gene unclear. The V gene lost 4 bases and the J gene lost 3 bases, with 10 bases spanning the gap. The CDR3 covers 14 residues. Per the germline V gene, CDR1 is SGHND and CDR2 is FRSKSL. CDR3 amino acids: CASSWGGGNQAPLF. CDR3 DNA, as far as it was read: TGTGCCAGCAGTTGGGGAGGAGGCAACCAGGCTCCGCTT.

This clone occurred a few times. Germline and genes: mouse. The read falls 1 residue short of the CDR3 end, and the missing part is taken from the germline J gene. The chain has TRBV26 and TRBJ1-3; D ambiguous. The germline gives CDR1 KGHPV, CDR2 FQNQEV (reference sequence). CDR3 length equals 13 residues. The V end lost 3 bases, the J end lost 1 base, and 4 bases lay between the germline ends. CDR3 DNA (partial): TGTGCCAGCAGTCTAAAATCTGGAAATACGCTCTAT. Translating gives CASSLKSGNTLY. The complete CDR3 protein is CASSLKSGNTLYF.

Worth noting for this clone: Gene and germline names: mouse. The read finishes 1 residue shy of the CDR3 end, and the germline J gene is used to complete it. V usage is TRBV1 and J usage is TRBJ1-5; 11 positions match TRBD1. The junction had 1 base not matched to a gene; V was cut back by 2 bases and J by 7 bases. This CDR3 region has 14 residues. Germline V CDR1 and CDR2: NSQYPW, LRSPGD (reference sequence). This CDR3 is CTCSARDRGQAPLF. The sequenced part of the CDR3 DNA is TGCACCTGCAGTGCACGGGACAGGGGGCAGGCTCCGCTT.

Turning to this clone: Gene names refer to mouse genes. The read ends 1 residue early relative to the CDR3; the germline J gene fills the gap. This chain connects TRBV12-2 to TRBJ1-1, with TRBD1 matching over 10 bases. V was clipped by 2 bases and J by 1 base; unmatched bases: 3. CDR3 length: 15 amino acids. Germline V gene sequence: CDR1 SGHLS, CDR2 HYDKME. The CDR3 DNA, read in part, is TGTGCCAGCTCTCCCGGACAGGGGGGAAACACAGAAGTCTTC. Amino acids: CASSPGQGGNTEVF. The entire CDR3 reads CASSPGQGGNTEVFF.

A remark on this clone: Gene names denote mouse genes. From the germline J gene comes the end of the CDR3, since the read stops 1 residue before it. The chain recombines TRBV3 with TRBJ2-1; 11 nucleotides align to TRBD2. CDR3 size: 14 residues. CDR1 SNHLY and CDR2 FYNGKV come from the germline V gene (reference sequence). V dropped 4 bases and J dropped 7; count of bases not matched to a gene: 3. CDR3 amino acids: CASSYWGGAAEQFF. The DNA read from the CDR3 is TGTGCCAGCAGCTACTGGGGGGGCGCGGCTGAGCAGTTC.

This clone has a handful of counts. Gene names refer to mouse genes. The read ends 1 residue before the CDR3 terminus; that terminus is restored from the germline J gene. The chain uses TRBV26 and TRBJ2-7; D is uncertain. V lost 1 base to trimming and J lost 3 bases, with 7 bases between them. The germline CDR1 and CDR2 sequences are KGHPV and FQNQEV (reference sequence). The CDR3 runs 13 residues. The CDR3 loop is CASSLFGSYEQYF. Partial CDR3 DNA: TGTGCCAGCAGTCTGTTTGGCAGCTATGAACAGTAC.

Note on this clone: Mouse gene names and germline throughout. Read data end 1 residue before the CDR3 end; the end is taken from the germline J gene. V gene TRBV12-1 combines with J gene TRBJ2-2, with D hard to call. The CDR3 is 14 amino acids. CDR1 and CDR2 from the germline V gene are SGHSN and HYEKVE. Deletions cut 0 bases from V and 3 bases from J, with 7 bases between. The sequenced CDR3 bases are TGTGCCAGCTCTCTCGTCGGGGACACCGGGCAGCTCTAC. Its protein product is CASSLVGDTGQLY. The whole CDR3 sequence reads CASSLVGDTGQLYF.

This clone has more than one count but fewer than ten. Gene names follow the mouse nomenclature. Incomplete CDR3 DNA: TGTGCCAGCAGTCTGGGGCCAAACTCCGACTACACC. This gives the protein CASSLGPNSDYT. The whole CDR3 sequence reads CASSLGPNSDYTF. This chain connects TRBV26 to TRBJ1-2; D ambiguous. Read coverage stops 1 residue before the CDR3 terminus; the germline J gene supplies the remainder. Trimming shortened V by 2 bases and J by 0 bases, and 4 bases separated the two germline ends. The CDR3 length is 13 residues. Germline CDR1 is KGHPV and CDR2 is FQNQEV (reference sequence).

As to this clone: Gene names are the mouse ones. The CDR3 is cut off 1 residue early in the read; its end comes from the germline J gene. The chain uses TRBV16 and TRBJ2-4; the D gene is possibly TRBD2 (7 bases). Germline-derived CDR1 and CDR2 are SGHSA and FRNQAP. Trimming removed 2 bases from V and 7 bases from J, with 10 bases in between. CDR3 length: 13 residues. CDR3 DNA (partial): TGTGCAAGCAGCTTACTGGGGGCAGACACCTTGTAC. This sequence encodes CASSLLGADTLY. The whole CDR3 sequence reads CASSLLGADTLYF.

This clone was recorded a few times. Genes and germline come from the mouse. The read finishes 1 residue shy of the CDR3 end, and the germline J gene is used to complete it. The chain is built from TRBV26 and TRBJ2-7, with 7 positions matching TRBD2. Germline CDR1 KGHPV, CDR2 FQNQEV (reference sequence). The CDR3 runs 14 residues. J was trimmed by 0 bases and V by 4 bases; bases with no gene match: 3. CDR3 bases read: TGTGCCAGCAGTCCGACTGGGCCCTCCTATGAACAGTAC. Translating it yields CASSPTGPSYEQY. The CDR3, in full, reads CASSPTGPSYEQYF.

With respect to this clone: These gene names are mouse names. The CDR3 end lies 1 residue beyond the end of the read and is filled in from the germline J gene. V gene TRBV4 combines with J gene TRBJ2-1; 7 bases map to TRBD2. This CDR3 is 14 amino acids long. V trimming: 5 bases; J trimming: 7 bases; junction bases outside the gene matches: 8. Germline loops: CDR1 LGHDT, CDR2 YNNKQL (reference sequence). CDR3 loop: CASSLGTVGAEQFF. Incomplete CDR3 DNA: TGTGCCAGCAGCCTCGGGACTGTTGGGGCTGAGCAGTTC.

Worth noting for this clone: The gene names here belong to mouse. The read halts 1 residue ahead of the CDR3 end, with the missing end drawn from the germline J gene. The rearrangement links TRBV17 to TRBJ2-5, with 10 bases lining up with TRBD2. This CDR3 comprises 15 residues. The ends lost 1 base at V and 3 bases at J; junction bases unmatched: 1. Germline lookup yields CDR1 MNHDT and CDR2 YYDKIL. The part of the CDR3 DNA that was read is TGTGCTAGCAGTAGAGTGGGACTGGGGCAAGACACCCAGTAC. Amino acids: CASSRVGLGQDTQY. The complete CDR3 reads CASSRVGLGQDTQYF.